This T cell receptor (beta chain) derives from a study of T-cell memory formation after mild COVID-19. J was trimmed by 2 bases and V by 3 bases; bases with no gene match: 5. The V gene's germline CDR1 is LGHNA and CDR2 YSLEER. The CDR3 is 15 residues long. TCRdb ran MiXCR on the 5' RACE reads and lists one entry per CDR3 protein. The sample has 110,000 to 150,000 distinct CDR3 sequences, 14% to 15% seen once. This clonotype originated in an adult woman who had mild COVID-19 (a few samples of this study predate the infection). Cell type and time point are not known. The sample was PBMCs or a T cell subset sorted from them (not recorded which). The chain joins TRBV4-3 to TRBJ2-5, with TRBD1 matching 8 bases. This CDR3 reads CASSQAGQEQETQYF. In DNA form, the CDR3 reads TGCGCCAGCAGCCAGGCGGGACAGGAGCAAGAGACCCAGTACTTC.